What follows are 13 T cell receptor beta chains derived from one specimen sequenced in a study of blood T cell repertoires in COVID-19. Assay: immunoSEQ multiplex PCR; the TCRdb copy retains only in-frame clones and omits some. The sample yields some 200,000 clones, more than 65% seen once. The sequencing sample was made of peripheral blood. All receptors derive from a woman in her thirties or forties who had recovered from COVID-19.

This chain uses TRBV9 with TRBJ1-2, with 9 nucleotides matching TRBD1. The CDR3 spans 14 residues. Germline V gene data show CDR1 as SGDLS and CDR2 as YYNGEE. V lost 4 bases to trimming and J lost 4 bases; unmatched junction nucleotides: 5. This CDR3 reads CASSLGTGSYGYTF. DNA for the CDR3: TGTGCCAGCAGCTTAGGGACAGGGTCCTATGGCTACACCTTC.

This rearrangement joins TRBV3-1 (or the pseudogene TRBV3-2) to TRBJ1-2, with 8 bases matching TRBD1. CDR1 and CDR2 from the germline V gene are LGHDT and YNNKEL (reference sequence). The CDR3 contains 14 residues. J gave up 5 bases and V 3 bases, and 5 bases lay outside the gene matches. CDR3 residues: CASSHLDRGYGYTF. The CDR3 DNA is TGTGCCAGCAGCCACCTAGACAGGGGTTATGGCTACACCTTC.

The CDR3 DNA is TGTGCCAGCAGGATAACAGGGAGCGCTTTCTTT. Protein sequence: CASRITGSAFF. The chain combines TRBV3-1 (or the pseudogene TRBV3-2) with TRBJ1-1, with D possibly TRBD1 on 6 matching bases. CDR3 length equals 11 residues. CDR1 and CDR2 (germline): LGHDT, YNNKEL (reference sequence). V was cut by 6 bases and J by 11 bases, with 13 bases left in between.

The chain uses TRBV7-2 and TRBJ2-3; 10 nucleotides line up with TRBD2. The ends lost 1 base at V and 1 base at J; junction bases unmatched: 2. The length of the CDR3 is 16 residues. Per the germline V gene, CDR1 is SGHTA and CDR2 is FQGNSA. The CDR3 DNA sequence: TGTGCCAGCAGCTTAGTTCTAGCGGGGGGCACAGATACGCAGTATTTT. Translated: CASSLVLAGGTDTQYF.

The rearrangement links TRBV5-8 to TRBJ2-1; 10 bases are shared with TRBD2. J lost 9 bases, V lost 2 bases, and 8 bases had no gene match. In germline, CDR1 is SGHTS, CDR2 YDEGEE. The CDR3 extends over 15 amino acids. The CDR3 sequence: CASSFQRGGPTEQFF. In DNA, the CDR3 is TGTGCCAGCAGCTTCCAGCGGGGGGGCCCTACTGAGCAGTTCTTC.

CDR3 sequence: CASSLARYPGSDRGEGYTF. The CDR3 DNA follows: TGTGCCAGCAGCTTAGCGAGATATCCGGGGTCCGACCGCGGAGAAGGCTACACCTTC. J is TRBJ1-2 and V is TRBV7-9; unclear D gene. The CDR3 loop spans 19 amino acids. Looked up from germline, CDR1 is SEHNR and CDR2 is FQNEAQ (reference sequence). The germline V and J ends were trimmed by 0 bases and 8 bases, with 28 bases remaining between them.

The V call is TRBV10-2, the J call TRBJ2-5; 11 bases map to TRBD1. CDR3 length equals 15 residues. Looked up from germline, CDR1 is WSHSY and CDR2 is SAAADI. Trimming removed 8 bases from V and 1 base from J; junction bases left unmatched: 6. The CDR3 DNA is TGCGCCAGCCTAGGACAGGGGGCGATCCAAGAGACCCAGTACTTC. This sequence encodes CASLGQGAIQETQYF.

The V call is TRBV7-3, the J call TRBJ2-2; D gene ambiguous. The CDR3 covers 14 residues. V lost 1 base, J lost 4 bases, and 7 bases lay in between. Germline values: CDR1 SGHTA, CDR2 FQGTGA. The CDR3 region is CASSLSPSTGELFF. In DNA form, the CDR3 reads TGTGCCAGCAGCTTAAGTCCGAGCACCGGGGAGCTGTTTTTT.

The gene calls are TRBV7-8 and TRBJ1-4, with TRBD1 matching over 9 bases. Germline assignment: CDR1 SGHVS and CDR2 FQNEAQ. The J segment lost 5 bases and the V segment lost 5 bases, leaving 3 bases of the junction unmatched. This CDR3 contains 14 residues. The CDR3 DNA reads TGTGCCAGCAGCACCGGGACAGGGAATGAAAAACTGTTTTTT. It is translated as CASSTGTGNEKLFF.

This rearrangement joins TRBV19 to TRBJ1-1; the D gene is possibly TRBD1 (6 bases). This CDR3 is 11 amino acids long. Trimming left V 6 bases short and J 4 bases short, with 6 bases between. In germline, CDR1 is LNHDA, CDR2 SQIVND (reference sequence). CDR3 loop: CASRQGTEAFF. CDR3 DNA: TGTGCCAGTAGACAGGGCACTGAAGCTTTCTTT.

In this sample, this clone turned up a few times. Here the CDR3 DNA reads TGTGCCAGCAGCCAGCGGGGGCCCGGGGAGCTGTTTTTT. Translated: CASSQRGPGELFF. The chain combines TRBV27 with TRBJ2-2; 8 nucleotides align to TRBD2. This CDR3 region has 13 residues. Germline V gives CDR1 MNHEY, CDR2 SMNVEV (reference sequence). V was clipped by 6 bases and J by 6 bases; unmatched bases: 3.

V and J are TRBV7-2 and TRBJ2-7; 7 bases agree with TRBD1. With V trimmed by 5 bases and J by 2 bases, 6 bases remained unmatched. The CDR3 spans 14 residues. Germline values: CDR1 SGHTA, CDR2 FQGNSA. The CDR3 sequence: CASSAQTGAYEQYF. The CDR3 region has the DNA TGTGCCAGCAGCGCACAAACAGGGGCCTACGAGCAGTACTTC.

The V and J genes are TRBV7-9 and TRBJ1-3; D unresolved. V was trimmed by 5 bases and J by 0 bases, leaving 14 bases between them. Looked up from germline, CDR1 is SEHNR and CDR2 is FQNEAQ (reference sequence). This CDR3 has 16 residues. The chain's CDR3 is CASSPSGGSSGNTIYF. CDR3 in DNA: TGTGCCAGCAGCCCCTCGGGAGGTTCCTCTGGAAACACCATATATTTT.